The entry that follows covers one T cell receptor (beta chain) sequence. It may be a read error: a sequence one base away is much more abundant. The data were obtained in a study of tumor and adjacent non-tumor tissue in lung cancer. The library came from three nested PCR rounds adapted from ARM-PCR protocols. TCRdb processed the multiplex PCR reads anew with MiXCR; each CDR3 protein has one entry. The sample carries 100,000 to 120,000 distinct CDR3 sequences, 84% recorded once. The CDR3 length is 16 residues. The germline V gene encodes CDR1 MGHDK and CDR2 SYGVNS. No cell sorting was done before RNA was extracted from the tissue.

The sequence derives from a man between 65 and 80 years old with non-small cell lung cancer. The chain combines TRBV25-1 with TRBJ1-6; D remains ambiguous. Sequences were obtained from lung tumor tissue. In nucleotides, the CDR3 is TGTGCCTGCAGTTCAGGTCGAACTAGAGATAATTCACCCCTCCACTTT. Protein product: CACSSGRTRDNSPLHF.